The 13 T cell receptor beta chains below come from one sample, sequenced in a study of identical twins. MiXCR, applied by TCRdb to the 5' RACE reads, yields one record per CDR3 protein. Altogether approximately 150,000 distinct CDR3 sequences are present, approximately 3.5% being singletons, with the ten largest covering 8.1%. Sequenced sample: memory T cells sorted from blood. Every receptor here comes from a man between 18 and 29 years old in good health.

This clonotype was seen at least ten times. The chain combines TRBV6-1 with TRBJ1-1, with D perhaps matching TRBD1 (5 bases). This CDR3 is 13 amino acids long. The ends were cut back, 7 bases at V and 6 bases at J, with 15 bases in the middle. Germline V CDR1 and CDR2: MNHNS, SASEGT. In DNA, the CDR3 is TGTGCCAGCACCTATCCTGGGGGGGCTGAAGCTTTCTTT. As protein: CASTYPGGAEAFF.

This clonotype has at least ten counts. CDR3 loop: CASSFLSLYDGEQYF. Written as DNA, the CDR3 is TGTGCCAGCAGCTTCCTGTCCCTTTACGACGGCGAGCAGTACTTC. The V call is TRBV5-5, the J call TRBJ2-7; D not certain. V was trimmed by 2 bases and J by 6 bases, leaving 18 bases between them. CDR3 size: 15 residues. Germline-derived CDR1 and CDR2 are SGHKS and YYEKEE (reference sequence).

This clonotype was counted many times. The chain links TRBV20-1 to TRBJ2-2, with unresolved D. CDR3 size: 13 residues. The V and J ends lost 6 bases and 6 bases respectively, with 14 bases between them. In germline, CDR1 is DFQATT, CDR2 SNEGSKA (reference sequence). The CDR3, as DNA: TGCAGTGCCCGTGAGACTGAAGCCGGGGAGCTGTTTTTT. It codes for CSARETEAGELFF.

This clonotype was seen at least ten times. CDR3 DNA sequence: TGTGCCAGCAGCTTCCCACGCCCGACTAGCGGGAGGGCCTATGAGCAGTTCTTC. This encodes CASSFPRPTSGRAYEQFF. V and J are TRBV11-2 and TRBJ2-1, with 14 bases identical to TRBD2. There are 18 residues in the CDR3. V shed 3 bases, J shed 8 bases, and the junction held 12 bases outside the gene matches. Germline CDR1 SGHAT, CDR2 FQNNGV.

The sample holds many counts of this clonotype. DNA of the CDR3: TGCGCCAGCAGCGGAATAGAGACCCAGTACTTC. Its translation: CASSGIETQYF. This rearrangement joins TRBV5-1 to TRBJ2-5; D ambiguous. Germline V gene sequence: CDR1 SGHRS, CDR2 YFSETQ. The ends were cut back, 4 bases at V and 4 bases at J, with 5 bases in the middle. This CDR3 spans 11 amino acids. Looking up the rest from reference TRBV5-1 and TRBJ2-5 gives the full variable domain: KAGVTQTPRYLIKTRGQQVTLSCSPISGHRSVSWYQQTPGQGLQFLFEYFSETQRNKGNFPGRFSGRQFSNSRSEMNVSTLELGDSALYLCASSGIETQYFGPGTRLLVL.

This clonotype was observed many times. V usage is TRBV6-5 and J usage is TRBJ2-2; no firm D call. Germline CDR1 reads MNHEY; CDR2 reads SVGAGI. CDR3 length equals 14 residues. V was cut by 4 bases and J by 9 bases, with 15 bases left in between. CDR3 bases: TGTGCCAGCAGTTTAAGCAGGATCTCCCGGGAGCTGTTTTTT. The encoded protein is CASSLSRISRELFF.

This clonotype was recorded at least ten times. The genes are TRBV29-1 and TRBJ1-4, with unresolved D. CDR3 size: 13 residues. Trimming took 1 base from V and 0 from J, leaving 3 bases between them. Germline CDR1 reads SQVTM; CDR2 reads ANQGSEA. As DNA, the CDR3 is TGCAGCGTTGAAGGAGCAACTAATGAAAAACTGTTTTTT. This sequence encodes CSVEGATNEKLFF.

V usage is TRBV5-1 and J usage is TRBJ2-3; 9 bases line up with TRBD1. The CDR3 has 15 amino acids. CDR1 is SGHRS and CDR2 is YFSETQ in the germline V gene. The trim removed 4 bases at V and 2 bases at J, leaving 5 bases unmatched. The CDR3 DNA reads as TGCGCCAGCAGCGTGGACAGGGGATACACAGATACGCAGTATTTT. Translated: CASSVDRGYTDTQYF.

This clonotype was recorded at least ten times. The chain employs TRBV3-1 and TRBJ1-5; D is possibly TRBD1 (6 bases). Germline-derived CDR1 and CDR2 are LGHDT and YNNKEL (reference sequence). V lost 0 bases, J lost 2 bases, and 8 bases lay in between. The CDR3 totals 15 residues. The CDR3 sequence is CASSQDPGGNQPQHF. The CDR3, as DNA: TGTGCCAGCAGCCAAGATCCAGGGGGCAATCAGCCCCAGCATTTT. Using reference TRBV3-1 and TRBJ1-5 for the parts outside the CDR3, the full variable domain is DTAVSQTPKYLVTQMGNDKSIKCEQNLGHDTMYWYKQDSKKFLKIMFSYNNKELIINETVPNRFSPKSPDKAHLNLHINSLELGDSAVYFCASSQDPGGNQPQHFGDGTRLSIL.

The chain combines TRBV15 with TRBJ1-3; weak D call: TRBD1 (5 bases). The CDR3 sequence is 15 residues long. Germline V gene lookup returns CDR1 LNHNV and CDR2 YYDKDF (reference sequence). Between the trimmed V and J ends, which lost 1 base and 0 bases, there was a span of 7 bases. CDR3 bases: TGTGCCACCAGCAGAGCGGGGCCCTCTGGAAACACCATATATTTT. Translation: CATSRAGPSGNTIYF.

The V and J genes are TRBV3-1 and TRBJ2-7; D not resolved. Germline V lookup: CDR1 LGHDT, CDR2 YNNKEL (reference sequence). Trimming removed 2 bases from V and 5 bases from J, with 7 bases in between. This CDR3 is 12 amino acids long. CDR3 amino acids: CASSQTGHEQYF. CDR3 bases: TGTGCCAGCAGCCAAACGGGCCACGAGCAGTACTTC.

This clonotype was seen ten or more times. V and J are TRBV20-1 and TRBJ1-1; no clear D gene. Germline CDR1 reads DFQATT; CDR2 reads SNEGSKA (reference sequence). V was pared by 2 bases and J by 2 bases, with 12 bases between. This CDR3 spans 14 amino acids. DNA for the CDR3: TGCAGTGCTAGAAGCCCGGGAGGTAACACTGAAGCTTTCTTT. Amino acids: CSARSPGGNTEAFF.

This clonotype was seen many times. The chain uses TRBV28 and TRBJ2-5, with D possibly being TRBD2 (6 bases). The V gene lost 10 bases and the J gene lost 4 bases, with 13 bases spanning the gap. CDR1 MDHEN and CDR2 SYDVKM come from the germline V gene. The CDR3 spans 12 residues. CDR3 nucleotides: TGTGCCACCGGAGGGCGCCGAGAGACCCAGTACTTC. This encodes CATGGRRETQYF.